This T cell receptor beta chain was sequenced during a study of T cells in Graves' hyperthyroidism and ophthalmopathy. On this clonotype: What it binds is unknown.

Stability of Graves' hyperthyroidism was defined as absent ophthalmopathy progression within 18 months. The study's findings and limits: Researchers report that a 13 V-J model separated ophthalmopathy from stable hyperthyroidism.

Amplified TCR beta CDR3 regions came from RNA transcripts. HTBI primers were employed in a first-round RT-PCR of the TCR CDR3. MiXCR, run by TCRdb on the multiplex PCR reads, gives a single entry per CDR3 protein. The repertoire consists of roughly 840,000 distinct CDR3 sequences, with 38% occurring once and the leading ten covering 7.5% to 9.5%. The source of this sequence is a young man with Graves' hyperthyroidism. The sequencing input was blood.

Here the CDR3 reads CASRSDGYSNQPQHF. The CDR3 nucleotides read TGTGCCAGTAGGTCGGACGGCTATAGCAATCAGCCCCAGCATTTT. The chain links TRBV19 to TRBJ1-5; no clear D. Per the germline V gene, CDR1 is LNHDA and CDR2 is SQIVND (reference sequence). The V end lost 6 bases, the J end lost 0 bases, and 12 bases lay between the germline ends. The length of the CDR3 is 15 residues.